These 15 T cell receptor beta chains were sequenced from one sample in a study of cytomegalovirus exposure and HLA in healthy donors. The PCR had 60 Vbeta and 13 Jbeta primers. Sequencing used immunoSEQ multiplex PCR; TCRdb keeps in-frame clones, though not all of them. This table holds around 91,000 clones, around nine tenths found once. Sequenced material: PBMCs. All receptors derive from a man aged 25-45 years in good health and CMV-seropositive.

The chain recombines TRBV4-1 with TRBJ2-7; tentative D call: TRBD2 (6 bases). V was cut by 1 base and J by 2 bases, with 15 bases left in between. This CDR3 is 16 amino acids long. The germline CDR1 and CDR2 sequences are MGHRA and YSYEKL. The CDR3 loop reads CASSQVWEGGAYEQYF. The CDR3 DNA is TGCGCCAGCAGCCAAGTTTGGGAAGGCGGGGCCTACGAGCAGTACTTC.

This clone was picked up one time. The rearrangement uses TRBV10-3 and TRBJ2-7, with a tentative D call TRBD1 (7 bases). Germline V CDR1 and CDR2: ENHRY, SYGVKD. V lost 4 bases to trimming and J lost 0 bases, with 16 bases between them. This CDR3 is built from 16 residues. The CDR3 bases are TGTGCCATCAGTGTCGGGGGACAGTTAACCTCCTACGAGCAGTACTTC. Residues: CAISVGGQLTSYEQYF.

A few counts support this clone. V usage is TRBV11-2 and J usage is TRBJ1-1; D perhaps matches TRBD1 (5 bases). Trimming pared 3 bases from V and 4 bases from J, leaving 12 bases between. The CDR3 extends over 14 amino acids. CDR1 is SGHAT and CDR2 is FQNNGV in the germline V gene. The DNA of the CDR3 is TGTGCCAGCAGCTTCGGGGGTGGAGGCACTGAAGCTTTCTTT. It specifies CASSFGGGGTEAFF.

This chain uses TRBV6-6 with TRBJ2-7, with 8 positions matching TRBD2. With 4 bases clipped from V and 4 bases from J, the junction kept 12 bases outside the gene matches. The V gene's germline CDR1 is MNHNY and CDR2 SVGAGI (reference sequence). The CDR3 length is 16 residues. The CDR3 region is CASSSPGGTSNYEQYF. The CDR3 DNA reads TGTGCCAGCAGTTCCCCGGGAGGGACATCTAATTACGAGCAGTACTTC.

The chain uses TRBV27 and TRBJ2-7, with D perhaps matching TRBD2 (6 bases). This CDR3 has 17 residues. Germline V gene lookup returns CDR1 MNHEY and CDR2 SMNVEV (reference sequence). Trimming took 0 bases from V and 4 from J, leaving 19 bases between them. CDR3 amino acids: CASSLSGLQTGGYEQYF. Written as DNA, the CDR3 is TGTGCCAGCAGTTTATCGGGACTCCAAACGGGTGGGTACGAGCAGTACTTC.

V gene TRBV5-4 combines with J gene TRBJ2-5; 10 nucleotides align to TRBD1. V lost 4 bases and J lost 2; bases outside the gene matches: 2. The CDR3 has 14 amino acids. Per the germline V gene, CDR1 is SGHNT and CDR2 is YYREEE (reference sequence). The CDR3 DNA reads as TGTGCCAGCAGCCAGGGACAGGGGCAAGAGACCCAGTACTTC. It codes for CASSQGQGQETQYF.

The CDR3 loop is CASKTRLGGNTEAFF. CDR3 DNA: TGTGCCAGCAAAACGAGGCTAGGCGGGAACACTGAAGCTTTCTTT. The V call is TRBV5-5, the J call TRBJ1-1; D is unresolved. The CDR3 totals 15 residues. V shed 6 bases and J shed 1 base, with 16 bases lying between them. Germline V gene sequence: CDR1 SGHKS, CDR2 YYEKEE (reference sequence).

This clone was picked up one time. J is TRBJ2-2 and V is TRBV27; D ambiguous. The CDR3 runs to 15 residues. V was shortened by 5 bases and J by 2 bases, with 12 bases between the two germline ends. The germline V gene encodes CDR1 MNHEY and CDR2 SMNVEV (reference sequence). In DNA, the CDR3 is TGTGCCAGCAGTGGGCTGACGGAAAACACCGGGGAGCTGTTTTTT. Protein sequence: CASSGLTENTGELFF.

V gene TRBV27 combines with J gene TRBJ2-2; 8 nucleotides agree with TRBD1. This CDR3 is built from 15 residues. With V trimmed by 6 bases and J by 6 bases, 9 bases remained unmatched. Germline CDR1 is MNHEY and CDR2 is SMNVEV (reference sequence). The CDR3 sequence is CASSAGQGVAGELFF. In DNA form, the CDR3 reads TGTGCCAGCAGCGCCGGACAGGGAGTTGCCGGGGAGCTGTTTTTT.

V is TRBV27 and J is TRBJ2-5; D gene uncertain. Germline CDR1 reads MNHEY; CDR2 reads SMNVEV (reference sequence). The ends were cut back, 3 bases at V and 5 bases at J, with 10 bases in the middle. The CDR3 sequence is 13 residues long. Here the CDR3 reads CASSFLFGETQYF. CDR3 coding DNA: TGTGCCAGCAGTTTCCTTTTCGGGGAGACCCAGTACTTC.

The J gene is TRBJ1-6, the V gene TRBV5-1; 9 bases align to TRBD1. Germline CDR1 reads SGHRS; CDR2 reads YFSETQ. This CDR3 spans 15 amino acids. V dropped 4 bases and J dropped 6; count of bases not matched to a gene: 5. The CDR3 reads CASSGTGLGNSPLHF. CDR3 bases: TGCGCCAGCAGCGGGACAGGGCTGGGTAATTCACCCCTCCACTTT.

The CDR3 sequence is CAWSGQSNQPQHF. The DNA of the CDR3 is TGTGCCTGGAGTGGACAGTCCAATCAGCCCCAGCATTTT. This chain uses TRBV30 with TRBJ1-5; tentatively, D is TRBD1 (5 bases). V was cut by 1 base and J by 3 bases, with 7 bases left in between. This CDR3 contains 13 residues. Per the germline V gene, CDR1 is GTSNPN and CDR2 is SVGIG (reference sequence).

In its sample, this clone was seen once. The V call is TRBV4-2, the J call TRBJ2-7; 7 nucleotides line up with TRBD1. The germline V gene encodes CDR1 LGHNA and CDR2 YNFKEQ. This CDR3 contains 15 residues. Losses at the gene ends were 2 bases for V and 3 bases for J; bases not matched to a gene: 7. CDR3 DNA sequence: TGTGCCAGCAGCCAAAGTGGGGACAGAGACTACGAGCAGTACTTC. It yields the protein CASSQSGDRDYEQYF.

The gene calls are TRBV11-2 and TRBJ2-2; possible D gene TRBD1, 6 bases. Trimming pared 5 bases from V and 0 bases from J, leaving 10 bases between. The CDR3 has 15 residues. The V gene's germline CDR1 is SGHAT and CDR2 FQNNGV. The DNA of the CDR3 is TGTGCCAGCAGCCCACAGGGCGCGAACACCGGGGAGCTGTTTTTT. Translating gives CASSPQGANTGELFF.

The chain has TRBV28 and TRBJ1-2, with D perhaps matching TRBD1 (5 bases). Germline V lookup: CDR1 MDHEN, CDR2 SYDVKM. The CDR3 sequence is 14 residues long. The ends were cut back, 1 base at V and 8 bases at J, with 14 bases in the middle. The CDR3 region has the DNA TGTGCCAGCAGTTTATATCGGGGGGTGAGAGGCTACACCTTC. Protein: CASSLYRGVRGYTF.